The present T cell receptor (beta chain) was sequenced within a study of vaccination effects on CD4 cells after COVID-19. Study outcomes and limitations: Vaccine- and infection-induced clones showed marked clonal contraction late following vaccination. Healthy vaccinees had only 1 of 255 vaccine-induced clones cross-react with common cold coronaviruses.

The ViraFEST assay expanded antigen-specific CD4+ T cells with viral peptide pools before sequencing. Isolating CD4+ T cells followed approximately ten days of culture. Participants were given two doses of BNT162b2 or mRNA-1273 vaccine. Clones were read by immunoSEQ multiplex PCR, and TCRdb kept only the in-frame ones, dropping some. The table records 65,000 to 95,000 clones, over 70% of them present only once. Points on this clone: Antigen: not known.

The CDR3 spans 15 residues. Losses at the gene ends were 2 bases for V and 3 bases for J; bases not matched to a gene: 7. Germline V lookup: CDR1 SGHTS, CDR2 YDEGEE. V usage is TRBV5-8 and J usage is TRBJ2-5, with TRBD2 matching 7 bases. This specimen was CD4+ T cells from PBMCs cultured with HCoV-OC43 spike peptides, taken after COVID-19 vaccination. The sample's subset: HCoV-OC43 spike overlapping peptide pool stimulation. The receptor was derived from a human donor who received a COVID-19 vaccine. CDR3 nucleotides: TGTGCCAGCAGCTTAATCGGGGCGGGGGAAGAGACCCAGTACTTC. Its protein product is CASSLIGAGEETQYF.